A single T cell receptor beta chain is shown here with its context. The entry originates in a study of blood T cell repertoires in COVID-19. This CDR3 has 13 amino acids. Trimming took off 3 bases at V and 7 bases at J, with 11 bases between the two ends. Per germline, CDR1 SGHTS and CDR2 YDEGEE. Libraries were prepared by immunoSEQ multiplex PCR; TCRdb keeps only in-frame clonotypes and omits some of them. The sample lists roughly 260,000 clones; 80% to 90% were seen once. This receptor was identified in a woman aged 50 to 60 with acute or convalescent COVID-19. This sequence joins TRBV5-8 and TRBJ2-1; TRBD2 might be the D (6 bases). Sequenced material: peripheral blood. This chain's CDR3 is CASSWGLSNEQFF. The CDR3 region has the DNA TGTGCCAGCAGCTGGGGACTCTCTAATGAGCAGTTCTTC.